The clone carrying this T cell receptor beta chain shows up as medium-sized by frequency. PCR involved 60 Vbeta and 13 Jbeta primers. TCRdb's table, derived via immunoSEQ multiplex PCR, lists solely in-frame clones and lacks some. Recorded for this sample: just over 40,000 clones. This sample stems from a study of cytomegalovirus exposure and HLA in healthy donors. Per the germline V gene, CDR1 is MNHNS and CDR2 is SASEGT. Trimming shortened V by 5 bases and J by 3 bases, and 10 bases separated the two germline ends. CDR3 size: 14 residues. The chain carries TRBV6-1 and TRBJ1-4; no clear D. This receptor was taken from a man aged 25-40 years in good health and CMV-seronegative. Sequenced material: PBMCs. CDR3 sequence: CASSPGAANEKLFF. The CDR3, as DNA: TGTGCCAGCAGTCCGGGTGCGGCTAATGAAAAACTGTTTTTT.